A single count supports the clone carrying this T cell receptor beta chain. Its antigen is not known. The data were taken from a study of cytomegalovirus exposure and HLA in healthy donors. Study-level findings and limits: The authors listed around 150 TCR beta chains as cytomegalovirus-associated. According to a later analysis, donors in an Asian-associated ancestry cluster reportedly had fewer N-insertions than the approximately 730-donor mean.

PCR employed 60 Vbeta and 13 Jbeta primers. Study processing details: An analysis performed later counted about 80 million unique TCR beta chains (around 9.9 million of them shared). TCRdb's table, derived via immunoSEQ multiplex PCR, lists solely in-frame clones and lacks some. Clone size and the V and J calls come from that table; the DNA yielded D and trimming. The data hold roughly 200,000 clones, with almost 85% observed a single time. This CDR3 spans 15 amino acids. The germline V gene encodes CDR1 SGHVS and CDR2 FNYEAQ. Trimming shortened V by 2 bases and J by 6 bases, and 17 bases separated the two germline ends.

Sample: PBMCs. The clonotype was recovered from a woman aged 40 to 55 in good health and CMV-seronegative. This chain joins TRBV7-6 and TRBJ2-7; D may be TRBD2 (5 bases). CDR3 bases: TGTGCCAGCAGCTTAATGTCCCGGGGAAGCTCCGAGCAGTACTTC. It yields the protein CASSLMSRGSSEQYF. The variable domain in full, with the rest retrieved from reference TRBV7-6 and TRBJ2-7, is GAGVSQSPRYKVTKRGQDVALRCDPISGHVSLYWYRQALGQGPEFLTYFNYEAQQDKSGLPNDRFSAERPEGSISTLTIQRTEQRDSAMYRCASSLMSRGSSEQYFGPGTRLTVT.